A single T cell receptor beta chain is shown here with its context. Looked up from germline, CDR1 is SGHVS and CDR2 is FQNEAQ. There are 14 residues in the CDR3. V lost 5 bases to trimming and J lost 5 bases, with 14 bases between them. The data derive from a study of blood T cell repertoires in COVID-19. The overall study: T cells, B-cell-depleted T cells, or PBMCs provided the cDNA or gDNA that served as material.

Original data processing: Amplification with reference gene primers provided the estimates of nucleated cell counts. Here immunoSEQ multiplex PCR was the method, and the copy in TCRdb shows in-frame clones only, minus some. V and J calls and clone size are copied from that table; D and trimming were computed from the DNA. Here the sample spans 21,000 or so clones, 83% being singletons. The chain uses TRBV7-8 and TRBJ2-3; possible D gene TRBD1, 5 bases. The source of this sequence is a human donor in a cohort sampled during active COVID-19. Source material: peripheral blood. CDR3 protein: CASSLQATRDTQYF. The CDR3 nucleotides are TGTGCCAGCAGCCTACAGGCAACACGAGATACGCAGTATTTT.